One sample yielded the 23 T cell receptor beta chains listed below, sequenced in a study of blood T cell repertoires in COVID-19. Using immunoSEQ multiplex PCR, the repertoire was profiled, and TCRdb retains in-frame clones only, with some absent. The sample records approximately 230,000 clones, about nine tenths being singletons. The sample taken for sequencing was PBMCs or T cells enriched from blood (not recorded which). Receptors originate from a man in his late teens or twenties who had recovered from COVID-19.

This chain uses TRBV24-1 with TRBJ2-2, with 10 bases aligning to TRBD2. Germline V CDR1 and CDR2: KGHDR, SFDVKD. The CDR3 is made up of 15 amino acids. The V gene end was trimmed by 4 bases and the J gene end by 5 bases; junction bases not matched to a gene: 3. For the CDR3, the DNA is TGTGCCACCAGTGAGGGTAGCGGGAGGACCGGGGAGCTGTTTTTT. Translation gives CATSEGSGRTGELFF.

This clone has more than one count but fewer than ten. CDR3 DNA sequence: TGTGCCAGCAGCTTAGCGCGAGCTAGCGGCCGGGAGCAGTTCTTC. It encodes CASSLARASGREQFF. The rearrangement joins TRBV7-9 to TRBJ2-1; 7 nucleotides align to TRBD2. J gave up 10 bases and V 0 bases, and 9 bases lay outside the gene matches. Germline V CDR1 and CDR2: SEHNR, FQNEAQ (reference sequence). CDR3 length: 15 residues.

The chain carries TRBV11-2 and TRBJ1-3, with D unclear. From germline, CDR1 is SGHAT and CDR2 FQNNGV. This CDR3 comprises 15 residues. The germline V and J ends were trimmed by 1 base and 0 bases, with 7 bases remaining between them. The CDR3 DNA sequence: TGTGCCAGCAGCTTAGTGAGCCTCTCTGGAAACACCATATATTTT. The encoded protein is CASSLVSLSGNTIYF.

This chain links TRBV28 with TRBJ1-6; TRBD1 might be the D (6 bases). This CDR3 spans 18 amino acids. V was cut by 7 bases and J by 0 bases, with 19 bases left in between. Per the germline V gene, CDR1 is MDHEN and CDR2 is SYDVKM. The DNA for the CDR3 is TGTGCCAGCACCCAAGGCGGACAGCCGAGCTCCTATAATTCACCCCTCCACTTT. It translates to CASTQGGQPSSYNSPLHF.

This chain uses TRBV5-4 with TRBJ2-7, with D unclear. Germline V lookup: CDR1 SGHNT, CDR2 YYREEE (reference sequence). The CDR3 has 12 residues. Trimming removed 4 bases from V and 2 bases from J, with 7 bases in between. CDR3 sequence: CASSNSPYEQYF. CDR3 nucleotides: TGTGCCAGCAGCAACTCACCCTACGAGCAGTACTTC.

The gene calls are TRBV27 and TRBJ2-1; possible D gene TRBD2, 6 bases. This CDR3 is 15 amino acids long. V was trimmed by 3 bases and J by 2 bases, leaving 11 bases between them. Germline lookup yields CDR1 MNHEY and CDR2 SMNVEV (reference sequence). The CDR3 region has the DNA TGTGCCAGCAGTTTCGGGGGAGCCCCCTACAATGAGCAGTTCTTC. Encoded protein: CASSFGGAPYNEQFF.

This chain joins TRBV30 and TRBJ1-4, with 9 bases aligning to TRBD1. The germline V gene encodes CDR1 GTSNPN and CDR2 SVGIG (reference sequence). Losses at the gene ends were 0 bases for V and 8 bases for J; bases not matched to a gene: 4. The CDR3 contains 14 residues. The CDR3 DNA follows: TGTGCCTGGAGTGTACAGGGGGCGCGAGAAAAACTGTTTTTT. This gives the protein CAWSVQGAREKLFF.

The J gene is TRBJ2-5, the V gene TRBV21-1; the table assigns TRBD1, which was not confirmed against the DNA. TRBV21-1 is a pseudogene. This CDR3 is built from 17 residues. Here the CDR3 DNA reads TGTGCCAGCAGCAAACTCCGTGACAGGGGCAGTCAAGAGACCCAGTACTTC. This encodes CASSKLRDRGSQETQYF.

The CDR3 region is CASSQVQGGETQYF. In nucleotides, the CDR3 is TGTGCCAGCAGCCAAGTCCAGGGAGGAGAGACCCAGTACTTC. The chain uses TRBV4-2 and TRBJ2-5; a weak D match, TRBD2 (6 bases). This CDR3 is built from 14 residues. The ends were cut back, 1 base at V and 4 bases at J, with 10 bases in the middle. Germline lookup yields CDR1 LGHNA and CDR2 YNFKEQ.

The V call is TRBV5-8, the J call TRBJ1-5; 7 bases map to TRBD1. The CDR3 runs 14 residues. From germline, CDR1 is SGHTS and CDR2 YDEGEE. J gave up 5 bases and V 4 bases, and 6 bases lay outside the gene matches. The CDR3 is CASSQGQQDQPQHF. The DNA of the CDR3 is TGTGCCAGCAGCCAGGGACAGCAGGATCAGCCCCAGCATTTT.

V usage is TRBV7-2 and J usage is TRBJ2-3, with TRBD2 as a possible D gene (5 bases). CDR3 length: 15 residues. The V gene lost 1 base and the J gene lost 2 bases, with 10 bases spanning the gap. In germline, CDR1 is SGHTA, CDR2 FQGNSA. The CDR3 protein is CASSLGGQATDTQYF. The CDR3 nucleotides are TGTGCCAGCAGCTTAGGCGGGCAGGCCACAGATACGCAGTATTTT.

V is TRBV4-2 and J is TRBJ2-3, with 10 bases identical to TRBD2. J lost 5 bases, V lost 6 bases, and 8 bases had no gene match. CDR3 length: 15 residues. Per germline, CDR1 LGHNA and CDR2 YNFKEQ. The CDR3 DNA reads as TGTGCCAGCAGGCCTACTAGCGGGGACGGAGATACGCAGTATTTT. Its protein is CASRPTSGDGDTQYF.

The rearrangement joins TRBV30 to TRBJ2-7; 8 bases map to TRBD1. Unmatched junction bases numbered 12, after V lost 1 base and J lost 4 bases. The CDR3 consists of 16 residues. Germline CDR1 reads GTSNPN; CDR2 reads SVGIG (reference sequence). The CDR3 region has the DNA TGTGCCTGGAGTGATATCGGGGCCAGGGGGCTTTACGAGCAGTACTTC. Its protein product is CAWSDIGARGLYEQYF.

For the CDR3, the DNA is TGTGCCAGCAGCTTTGAAGGGGATAGGATCTACGAGCAGTACTTC. Its protein is CASSFEGDRIYEQYF. The chain carries TRBV5-5 and TRBJ2-7; tentative D call: TRBD1 (5 bases). The germline CDR1 and CDR2 sequences are SGHKS and YYEKEE (reference sequence). CDR3 length: 15 residues. Trimming cost V 2 bases and J 3 bases, with 15 bases left between them.

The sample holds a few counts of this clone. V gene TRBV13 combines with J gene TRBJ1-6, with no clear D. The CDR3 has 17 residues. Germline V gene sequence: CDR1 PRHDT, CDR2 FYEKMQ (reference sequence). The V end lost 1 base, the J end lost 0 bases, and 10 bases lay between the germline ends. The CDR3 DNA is TGTGCCAGCAGCTTAGCTGGCCGTCGCTCCTATAATTCACCCCTCCACTTT. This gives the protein CASSLAGRRSYNSPLHF.

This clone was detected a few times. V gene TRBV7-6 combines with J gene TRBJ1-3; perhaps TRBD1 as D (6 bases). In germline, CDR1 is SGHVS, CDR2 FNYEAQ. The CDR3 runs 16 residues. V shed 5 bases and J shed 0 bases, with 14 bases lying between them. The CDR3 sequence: CASSRGQTSSGNTIYF. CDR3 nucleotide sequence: TGTGCCAGCAGCCGCGGACAGACGAGCTCTGGAAACACCATATATTTT.

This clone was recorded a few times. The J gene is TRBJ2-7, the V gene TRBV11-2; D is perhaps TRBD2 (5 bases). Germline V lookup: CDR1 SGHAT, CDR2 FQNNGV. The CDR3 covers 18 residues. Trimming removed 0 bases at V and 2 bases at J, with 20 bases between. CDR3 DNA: TGTGCCAGCAGCTTAGATAGAAGAGAGGGATATATTCCCTACGAGCAGTACTTC. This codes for CASSLDRREGYIPYEQYF.

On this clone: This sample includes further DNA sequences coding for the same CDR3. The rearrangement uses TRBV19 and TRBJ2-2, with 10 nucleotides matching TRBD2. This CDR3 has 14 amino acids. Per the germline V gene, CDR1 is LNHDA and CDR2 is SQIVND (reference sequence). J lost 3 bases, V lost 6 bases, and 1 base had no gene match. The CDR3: CASRGLADTGELFF. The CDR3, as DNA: TGTGCCAGTAGAGGACTAGCGGACACCGGGGAGCTGTTTTTT.

The CDR3 protein is CASSLSTTGYEQYF. The CDR3 region has the DNA TGTGCCAGCAGTTTATCCACGACGGGGTACGAGCAGTACTTC. The V gene is TRBV27, the J gene TRBJ2-7, with a tentative D call TRBD2 (5 bases). V lost 0 bases to trimming and J lost 4 bases, with 10 bases between them. The CDR3 contains 14 residues. The germline V gene has CDR1 MNHEY and CDR2 SMNVEV (reference sequence).

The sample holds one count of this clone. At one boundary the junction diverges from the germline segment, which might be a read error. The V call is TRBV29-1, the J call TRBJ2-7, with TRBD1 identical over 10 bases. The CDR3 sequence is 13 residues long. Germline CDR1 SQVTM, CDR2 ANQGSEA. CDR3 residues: CSVEGQGGYEQYF. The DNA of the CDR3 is TGCAGCGTAGAAGGACAGGGGGGTTACGAGCAGTACTTC.

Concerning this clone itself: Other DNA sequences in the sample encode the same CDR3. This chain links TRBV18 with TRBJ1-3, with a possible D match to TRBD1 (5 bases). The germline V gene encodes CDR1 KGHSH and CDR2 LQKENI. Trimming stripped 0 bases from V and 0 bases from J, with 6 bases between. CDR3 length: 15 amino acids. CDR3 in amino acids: CASSPPGGSGNTIYF. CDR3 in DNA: TGTGCCAGCTCACCACCGGGGGGCTCTGGAAACACCATATATTTT.

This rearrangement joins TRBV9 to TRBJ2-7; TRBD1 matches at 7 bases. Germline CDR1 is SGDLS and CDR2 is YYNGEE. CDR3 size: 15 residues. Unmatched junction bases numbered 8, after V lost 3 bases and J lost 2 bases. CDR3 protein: CASSATGIDPYEQYF. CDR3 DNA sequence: TGTGCCAGCAGCGCGACAGGGATTGATCCCTACGAGCAGTACTTC. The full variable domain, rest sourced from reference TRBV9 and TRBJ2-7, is DSGVTQTPKHLITATGQRVTLRCSPRSGDLSVYWYQQSLDQGLQFLIQYYNGEERAKGNILERFSAQQFPDLHSELNLSSLELGDSALYFCASSATGIDPYEQYFGPGTRLTVT.

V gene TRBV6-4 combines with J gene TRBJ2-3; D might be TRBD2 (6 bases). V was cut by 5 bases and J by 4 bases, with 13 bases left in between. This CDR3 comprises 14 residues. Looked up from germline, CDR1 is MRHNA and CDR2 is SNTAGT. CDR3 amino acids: CASSTGGVPDTQYF. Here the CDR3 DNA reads TGTGCCAGCAGTACTGGCGGGGTGCCAGATACGCAGTATTTT.